These T cell receptor beta chains were read from a single sample in a study of CD8 T cells in ankylosing spondylitis. TCRdb processed the 5' RACE reads anew with MiXCR; each CDR3 protein has one entry. The sample includes around 140,000 distinct CDR3 sequences, roughly 11% of them seen just once. Sequenced sample: blood, either unsorted or a sorted T cell fraction (not recorded which). The receptors were sampled from a female donor with ankylosing spondylitis or in good health (not recorded which). The conserved cysteine and the conserved F or W are not part of the CDR3 here. The size of a clone is reported for some rows only, either as once, few or many, or as a class for expanded clones.

v_gene: TRBV10-2; j_gene: TRBJ2-3; len: 10; abundance: NA; CDR3aa: ASQGETDTQY
v_gene: TRBV18; j_gene: TRBJ2-2; len: 12; abundance: NA; CDR3aa: ASSPPSGAGELF
v_gene: TRBV6-2/TRBV6-3; j_gene: TRBJ2-2; len: 10; abundance: NA; CDR3aa: ASTASAGELF
v_gene: TRBV20-1; j_gene: TRBJ2-5; len: 11; abundance: many; CDR3aa: SATDRTSGTQY
v_gene: TRBV12-3/TRBV12-4; j_gene: TRBJ1-5; len: 11; abundance: many; CDR3aa: ASILDSNQPQH
v_gene: TRBV4-1; j_gene: TRBJ2-2; len: 13; abundance: many; CDR3aa: ASSQLAGLVGELF
v_gene: TRBV5-1; j_gene: TRBJ1-1; len: 12; abundance: many; CDR3aa: ASSLQGTNTEAF
v_gene: TRBV6-5; j_gene: TRBJ2-4; len: 14; abundance: many; CDR3aa: ASSYRTSGSLNIQY
v_gene: TRBV18; j_gene: TRBJ1-5; len: 13; abundance: NA; CDR3aa: ASSPTGGSNQPQH
v_gene: TRBV19; j_gene: TRBJ1-6; len: 13; abundance: many; CDR3aa: ASSGGTASYSPLH
v_gene: TRBV24-1; j_gene: TRBJ2-1; len: 13; abundance: many; CDR3aa: ATSRGGGRGDEQF
v_gene: TRBV2; j_gene: TRBJ2-3; len: 16; abundance: NA; CDR3aa: TISSYRFASSNTDTQY
v_gene: TRBV30; j_gene: TRBJ2-5; len: 11; abundance: NA; CDR3aa: AWSPWLQETQY
v_gene: TRBV12-3/TRBV12-4; j_gene: TRBJ1-2; len: 10; abundance: medium-sized; CDR3aa: ASSFMVSGYT
v_gene: TRBV20-1; j_gene: TRBJ2-3; len: 12; abundance: many; CDR3aa: SASQDRGTDTQY
v_gene: TRBV7-2; j_gene: TRBJ2-4; len: 13; abundance: many; CDR3aa: ASSSKDRAKNIQY
v_gene: TRBV7-2; j_gene: TRBJ2-7; len: 12; abundance: many; CDR3aa: ASSLAGDLSEQY
v_gene: TRBV3-1; j_gene: TRBJ2-7; len: 13; abundance: few; CDR3aa: ASCPEVGRSYEQY
v_gene: TRBV12-3/TRBV12-4; j_gene: TRBJ1-6; len: 11; abundance: many; CDR3aa: ATGSSYNSPLH
v_gene: TRBV20-1; j_gene: TRBJ2-5; len: 11; abundance: many; CDR3aa: SARIGAQETQY
v_gene: TRBV5-6; j_gene: TRBJ2-1; len: 12; abundance: few; CDR3aa: ASSGLGSYNEQF
v_gene: TRBV2; j_gene: TRBJ2-1; len: 10; abundance: many; CDR3aa: ASSNSYNEQF
v_gene: TRBV7-9; j_gene: TRBJ1-1; len: 12; abundance: many; CDR3aa: ASSSLQGRTEAF
v_gene: TRBV5-1; j_gene: TRBJ2-7; len: 14; abundance: many; CDR3aa: ASSFIPDYPSYEQY
v_gene: TRBV6-1; j_gene: TRBJ2-7; len: 13; abundance: many; CDR3aa: ASSETSGSVYEQY
v_gene: TRBV11-2; j_gene: TRBJ2-1; len: 10; abundance: many; CDR3aa: ASSLADNEQF
v_gene: TRBV5-1; j_gene: TRBJ2-7; len: 13; abundance: many; CDR3aa: ASSLGGTAAYEQY
v_gene: TRBV5-1; j_gene: TRBJ2-7; len: 13; abundance: many; CDR3aa: ASRGTGQGSFEQY
v_gene: TRBV10-3; j_gene: TRBJ1-1; len: 11; abundance: many; CDR3aa: AALRTGNTEAF
v_gene: TRBV10-3; j_gene: TRBJ1-1; len: 12; abundance: many; CDR3aa: AISITGGASEAF
v_gene: TRBV7-9; j_gene: TRBJ1-2; len: 14; abundance: NA; CDR3aa: ASSLEGPSGEYGYT
v_gene: TRBV5-1; j_gene: TRBJ2-7; len: 12; abundance: many; CDR3aa: ASSLVASSYEQY
v_gene: TRBV28; j_gene: TRBJ1-1; len: 11; abundance: many; CDR3aa: ASSSLSGTGAF
v_gene: TRBV19; j_gene: TRBJ2-7; len: 11; abundance: NA; CDR3aa: ASSPTLAYEQY
v_gene: TRBV5-1; j_gene: TRBJ2-1; len: 9; abundance: many; CDR3aa: ASSLLNEQF
v_gene: TRBV5-1; j_gene: TRBJ1-2; len: 12; abundance: NA; CDR3aa: ASSFDRGARGYT
v_gene: TRBV6-2/TRBV6-3; j_gene: TRBJ2-7; len: 10; abundance: few; CDR3aa: ATPLVNYEQY
v_gene: TRBV7-9; j_gene: TRBJ1-6; len: 10; abundance: NA; CDR3aa: ASSLGASPLH
v_gene: TRBV30; j_gene: TRBJ1-4; len: 11; abundance: few; CDR3aa: AWSNGGGKELF
v_gene: TRBV20-1; j_gene: TRBJ2-5; len: 15; abundance: many; CDR3aa: SACPTGLAILGETQY
v_gene: TRBV5-1; j_gene: TRBJ2-3; len: 14; abundance: many; CDR3aa: ASSLGPSGSTDTQY
v_gene: TRBV29-1; j_gene: TRBJ1-1; len: 9; abundance: many; CDR3aa: SVSMNTEAF
v_gene: TRBV10-3; j_gene: TRBJ1-2; len: 10; abundance: many; CDR3aa: AISAEQGGYT
v_gene: TRBV19; j_gene: TRBJ2-7; len: 14; abundance: many; CDR3aa: ASSAYAGGSSYEQY
v_gene: TRBV12-3/TRBV12-4; j_gene: TRBJ1-4; len: 13; abundance: NA; CDR3aa: ASSFSRATNEKLF
v_gene: TRBV12-3/TRBV12-4; j_gene: TRBJ1-4; len: 13; abundance: many; CDR3aa: ASSTNRGRNEKLF
v_gene: TRBV7-3; j_gene: TRBJ2-2; len: 11; abundance: many; CDR3aa: ASSLEGSGELF
v_gene: TRBV20-1; j_gene: TRBJ2-5; len: 13; abundance: many; CDR3aa: SARVATTDQETQY
v_gene: TRBV28; j_gene: TRBJ1-1; len: 13; abundance: many; CDR3aa: ASSLGQGWGTEAF
v_gene: TRBV12-3/TRBV12-4; j_gene: TRBJ2-2; len: 13; abundance: many; CDR3aa: ASSPVRANTGELF
v_gene: TRBV28; j_gene: TRBJ2-1; len: 12; abundance: many; CDR3aa: ASSSGQGYNEQF
v_gene: TRBV7-2; j_gene: TRBJ1-2; len: 13; abundance: many; CDR3aa: ASSLQGATVYGYT
v_gene: TRBV28; j_gene: TRBJ1-2; len: 12; abundance: many; CDR3aa: ASSSTRGPYGYT
v_gene: TRBV6-1; j_gene: TRBJ2-7; len: 13; abundance: few; CDR3aa: ASIRAGPRHYEQY